The 23 T cell receptor beta chains below were found in one sample sequenced in a study of chemoradiotherapy in HPV16-positive cancers. Assay used: immunoSEQ multiplex PCR; TCRdb lists only in-frame clones, some missing. The sample holds tens of thousands of clones, roughly 90% seen once. The sample here was blood, taken from a patient who underwent chemoradiotherapy. The source is a human donor with HPV-associated anogenital cancer.

V and J are TRBV9 and TRBJ2-3, with 8 bases that match TRBD2. This CDR3 has 16 residues. Germline assignment: CDR1 SGDLS and CDR2 YYNGEE. Trimming took 4 bases from V and 6 from J; bases not matched to a gene: 13. CDR3 loop: CASSPHVRGALDTQYF. CDR3 nucleotide sequence: TGTGCCAGCAGCCCCCATGTGCGGGGGGCCTTGGATACGCAGTATTTT.

This chain joins TRBV2 and TRBJ2-1, with 15 bases that match TRBD2. Per germline, CDR1 SNHLY and CDR2 FYNNEI. V lost 6 bases and J lost 14; bases outside the gene matches: 2. The CDR3 totals 12 residues. Here the CDR3 reads CASRGLAGGEFF. In DNA form, the CDR3 reads TGTGCCAGCAGAGGACTAGCGGGGGGGGAGTTCTTC.

The rearrangement uses TRBV30 and TRBJ2-7; maybe TRBD2 (5 bases). Germline CDR1 is GTSNPN and CDR2 is SVGIG (reference sequence). V lost 1 base and J lost 6, with 13 bases in between. The CDR3 runs to 13 residues. CDR3 bases: TGTGCCTGGAGTGGGGGAGTGGCTCTCGAGCAGTACTTC. This gives the protein CAWSGGVALEQYF. Using reference TRBV30 and TRBJ2-7 for the parts outside the CDR3, the full variable domain is SQTIHQWPATLVQPVGSPLSLECTVEGTSNPNLYWYRQAAGRGLQLLFYSVGIGQISSEVPQNLSASRPQDRQFILSSKKLLLSDSGFYLCAWSGGVALEQYFGPGTRLTVT.

The CDR3 DNA reads as TGTGCCAGCAGCGTAGGAGGGACCGGGGAGCTGTTTTTT. Protein product: CASSVGGTGELFF. The rearrangement joins TRBV9 to TRBJ2-2; D possibly corresponds to TRBD2 (5 bases). This CDR3 region has 13 residues. Deletions cut 0 bases from V and 5 bases from J, with 5 bases between. Germline V lookup: CDR1 SGDLS, CDR2 YYNGEE.

In DNA form, the CDR3 reads TGTGCCAGCAGTTACATCGGCAGGGCGAACACTGAAGCTTTCTTT. Its translation: CASSYIGRANTEAFF. V gene TRBV6-5 combines with J gene TRBJ1-1, with a possible D match to TRBD1 (5 bases). Germline CDR1 reads MNHEY; CDR2 reads SVGAGI. The CDR3 is 15 amino acids. V lost 2 bases to trimming and J lost 1 base, with 11 bases between them.

The rearrangement joins TRBV7-9 to TRBJ1-1, with D maybe TRBD1 (5 bases). Germline CDR1 reads SEHNR; CDR2 reads FQNEAQ (reference sequence). V lost 1 base and J lost 4, with 13 bases in between. This CDR3 is 15 amino acids long. The CDR3 nucleotides read TGTGCCAGCAGCTTAGGGGGCAGTGCGAGCACTGAAGCTTTCTTT. This gives the protein CASSLGGSASTEAFF.

V is TRBV6-5 and J is TRBJ1-1; D remains unclear. Trimming stripped 5 bases from V and 2 bases from J, with 9 bases between. The CDR3 contains 13 residues. Per germline, CDR1 MNHEY and CDR2 SVGAGI. The CDR3 DNA sequence: TGTGCCAGCAGTGGCGGGGTTAACACTGAAGCTTTCTTT. Protein sequence: CASSGGVNTEAFF.

CDR3 DNA sequence: TGCGCCAGCAGTGAGTCAGGGTCCTACGAGCAGTACTTC. Protein product: CASSESGSYEQYF. This chain uses TRBV10-1 with TRBJ2-7; D gene uncertain. The CDR3 loop spans 13 amino acids. The V end lost 0 bases, the J end lost 1 base, and 4 bases lay between the germline ends. CDR1 WNHNN and CDR2 SYGVQD come from the germline V gene (reference sequence).

The rearrangement links TRBV28 to TRBJ1-4; possibly TRBD1 for D (6 bases). CDR1 is MDHEN and CDR2 is SYDVKM in the germline V gene. Trimming left V 6 bases short and J 8 bases short, with 25 bases between. The CDR3 has 17 amino acids. The CDR3: CASRTAQTRGLGEKLFF. The DNA for the CDR3 is TGTGCCAGCAGGACAGCACAAACCCGGGGGCTGGGAGAAAAACTGTTTTTT.

The gene calls are TRBV28 and TRBJ2-2; D might be TRBD1 or TRBD2, each matching 5 bases. In germline, CDR1 is MDHEN, CDR2 SYDVKM. Trimming removed 6 bases at V and 4 bases at J, with 18 bases between. CDR3 length: 16 amino acids. The CDR3 nucleotides read TGTGCCAGCAGATGGGACCAGCGGACTTTCACCGGGGAGCTGTTTTTT. It codes for CASRWDQRTFTGELFF.

The chain recombines TRBV10-2 with TRBJ2-1, with 10 positions matching TRBD1. CDR1 and CDR2 (germline): WSHSY, SAAADI. This CDR3 contains 19 residues. V lost 0 bases to trimming and J lost 4 bases; unmatched junction nucleotides: 12. This chain's CDR3 is CASSESGQGTGSRYNEQFF. CDR3 nucleotide sequence: TGCGCCAGCAGTGAGTCGGGACAGGGGACGGGGTCACGTTACAATGAGCAGTTCTTC.

The rearrangement joins TRBV5-1 to TRBJ2-2; the match to TRBD1 covers 7 bases. From germline, CDR1 is SGHRS and CDR2 YFSETQ. V lost 6 bases to trimming and J lost 3 bases; unmatched junction nucleotides: 11. The CDR3 runs 16 residues. The CDR3 sequence is CASISVTGSDTGELFF. CDR3 coding DNA: TGCGCCAGCATTTCGGTGACAGGGAGTGACACCGGGGAGCTGTTTTTT. The full variable domain, rest sourced from reference TRBV5-1 and TRBJ2-2, is KAGVTQTPRYLIKTRGQQVTLSCSPISGHRSVSWYQQTPGQGLQFLFEYFSETQRNKGNFPGRFSGRQFSNSRSEMNVSTLELGDSALYLCASISVTGSDTGELFFGEGSRLTVL.

The V and J genes are TRBV4-2 and TRBJ2-5; D remains unclear. The CDR3 contains 13 residues. Germline CDR1 reads LGHNA; CDR2 reads YNFKEQ. Trimming shortened V by 0 bases and J by 4 bases, and 6 bases separated the two germline ends. CDR3 sequence (DNA): TGTGCCAGCAGCCAAGAAAGGTCAGAGACCCAGTACTTC. It translates to CASSQERSETQYF.

This clone was recorded only once. The chain couples TRBV19 to TRBJ1-4; D is uncertain. This CDR3 is 15 amino acids long. Germline CDR1 reads LNHDA; CDR2 reads SQIVND (reference sequence). V lost 5 bases and J lost 8, with 18 bases in between. The CDR3 spells CASSHLTEYGEKLFF. The DNA of the CDR3 is TGTGCCAGTAGTCATCTCACAGAGTACGGAGAAAAACTGTTTTTT.

The rearrangement joins TRBV27 to TRBJ1-5; TRBD1 is a possible D gene (6 bases). V lost 6 bases to trimming and J lost 6 bases, with 15 bases between them. This CDR3 contains 14 residues. Germline V gene lookup returns CDR1 MNHEY and CDR2 SMNVEV (reference sequence). The CDR3 loop reads CASRLTGSGQPQHF. The CDR3 nucleotides read TGTGCCAGCAGACTAACAGGGAGCGGTCAGCCCCAGCATTTT.

The chain carries TRBV6-1 and TRBJ2-7; the match to TRBD1 covers 12 bases. V shed 6 bases and J 4 bases; nucleotides not matched to a gene: 4. The germline CDR1 and CDR2 sequences are MNHNS and SASEGT. The CDR3 is made up of 14 amino acids. CDR3: CASSLGQGAYEQYF. In DNA, the CDR3 is TGTGCCAGCAGCCTGGGACAGGGGGCTTACGAGCAGTACTTC.

The CDR3 nucleotides are TGCAGCGTGGCAAGAGAGATGGGCTATGGCTACACCTTC. This translates into CSVAREMGYGYTF. The rearrangement uses TRBV29-1 and TRBJ1-2; D unresolved. Trimming cost V 6 bases and J 4 bases, with 15 bases left between them. Germline V gene lookup returns CDR1 SQVTM and CDR2 ANQGSEA. The length of the CDR3 is 13 residues.

The J gene is TRBJ2-7, the V gene TRBV4-1, with D unresolved. Between the trimmed V and J ends, which lost 4 bases and 3 bases, there was a span of 16 bases. Germline-derived CDR1 and CDR2 are MGHRA and YSYEKL. The length of the CDR3 is 15 residues. The CDR3 bases are TGCGCCAGCAGCCCCATGTCTGTCGTACTCTACGAGCAGTACTTC. This codes for CASSPMSVVLYEQYF.

The V gene is TRBV11-1, the J gene TRBJ1-1; D is unresolved. The V end was cut by 3 bases, the J end by 0 bases, with 11 bases between. Germline V gene data show CDR1 as SGHAT and CDR2 as FQDESV (reference sequence). The CDR3 contains 15 residues. CDR3 bases: TGTGCCAGCAGCTTTCAGGTGGGCTTGAACACTGAAGCTTTCTTT. Amino acids: CASSFQVGLNTEAFF.

A few counts support this clone. V usage is TRBV19 and J usage is TRBJ1-2; D unclear. The V gene's germline CDR1 is LNHDA and CDR2 SQIVND (reference sequence). There are 11 residues in the CDR3. Trimming left V 5 bases short and J 8 bases short, with 9 bases between. The CDR3 DNA follows: TGTGCCAGTAGTGTCGTGGAAGGCTACACCTTC. Protein product: CASSVVEGYTF.

This chain uses TRBV6-1 with TRBJ1-5; 11 positions agree with TRBD1. The CDR3 is 16 amino acids. Germline-derived CDR1 and CDR2 are MNHNS and SASEGT. The ends lost 1 base at V and 6 bases at J; junction bases unmatched: 5. The CDR3 region has the DNA TGTGCCAGCAGTGAAGGTGGCGGGACAGGGGGTCAGCCCCAGCATTTT. This codes for CASSEGGGTGGQPQHF.

This sequence joins TRBV5-1 and TRBJ2-5; 9 nucleotides align to TRBD2. The V gene end was trimmed by 4 bases and the J gene end by 5 bases; junction bases not matched to a gene: 12. This CDR3 has 16 residues. CDR1 and CDR2 from the germline V gene are SGHRS and YFSETQ. DNA for the CDR3: TGCGCCAGCAGCCGGTCGGGGGTAGCGGGAGTGGAGACCCAGTACTTC. This codes for CASSRSGVAGVETQYF.

The chain combines TRBV5-4 with TRBJ1-1; D remains ambiguous. This CDR3 is built from 14 residues. Germline V gene sequence: CDR1 SGHNT, CDR2 YYREEE (reference sequence). V dropped 4 bases and J dropped 11 bases, with 21 bases sitting between them. The DNA for the CDR3 is TGTGCCAGCAGCCCCAGTGCGAAAACTGGAGGCGCTTTCTTT. This gives the protein CASSPSAKTGGAFF.